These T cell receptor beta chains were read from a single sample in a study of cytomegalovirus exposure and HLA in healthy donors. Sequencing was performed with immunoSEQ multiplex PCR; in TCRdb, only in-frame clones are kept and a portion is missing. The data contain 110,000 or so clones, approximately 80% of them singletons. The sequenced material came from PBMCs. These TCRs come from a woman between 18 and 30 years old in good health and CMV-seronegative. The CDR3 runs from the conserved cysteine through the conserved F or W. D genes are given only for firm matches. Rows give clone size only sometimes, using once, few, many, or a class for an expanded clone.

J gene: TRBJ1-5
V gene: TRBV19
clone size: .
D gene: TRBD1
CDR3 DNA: TGTGCCAGTAGTTTACTCAGGGGGCAGGCTTGGCCCCAGCATTTT
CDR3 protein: CASSLLRGQAWPQHF

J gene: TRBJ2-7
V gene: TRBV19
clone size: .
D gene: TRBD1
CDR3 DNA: TGTGCCAGTAGTACCGGGACAGCTAACTACGAGCAGTACTTC
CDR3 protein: CASSTGTANYEQYF

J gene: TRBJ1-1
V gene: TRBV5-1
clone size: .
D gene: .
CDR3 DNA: TGCGCCAGCAGCTTCAGTGGGGCAGGGGACACTGAAGCTTTCTTT
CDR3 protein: CASSFSGAGDTEAFF

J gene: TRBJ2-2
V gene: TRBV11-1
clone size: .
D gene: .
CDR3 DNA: TGTGCCAGCAGCCCTAGTGTGGCAGTAAGTTTCACCGGGGAGCTGTTTTTT
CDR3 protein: CASSPSVAVSFTGELFF

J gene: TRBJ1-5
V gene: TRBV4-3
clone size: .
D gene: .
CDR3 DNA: TGCGCCAGCAGCCAAGGAGAGGGCCAGCCCCAGCATTTT
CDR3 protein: CASSQGEGQPQHF

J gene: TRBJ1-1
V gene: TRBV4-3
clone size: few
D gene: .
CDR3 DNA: TGCGCCAGCAGCCAAGATCCGCAGGGGTTGGGGACTGAAGCTTTCTTT
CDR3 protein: CASSQDPQGLGTEAFF

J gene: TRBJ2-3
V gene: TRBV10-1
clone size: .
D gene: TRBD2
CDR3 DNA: TGCGCCAGCAGTGAGGTTAGCGGGGGGATCACAGATACGCAGTATTTT
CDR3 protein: CASSEVSGGITDTQYF

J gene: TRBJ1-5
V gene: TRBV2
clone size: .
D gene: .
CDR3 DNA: TGTGCCAGCAGTGAGATGCAGTTACATCAGCCCCAGCATTTT
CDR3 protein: CASSEMQLHQPQHF

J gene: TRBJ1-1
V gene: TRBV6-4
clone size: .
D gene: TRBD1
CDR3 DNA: TGTGCCAGCAGTGACCCCCCTTTGGACAGGGTGAAGACTGAAGCTTTCTTT
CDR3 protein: CASSDPPLDRVKTEAFF

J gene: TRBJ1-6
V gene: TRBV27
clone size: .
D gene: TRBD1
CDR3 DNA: TGTGCCACCTCCCGGGACAGGACTTTGAGCTCCTATAATTCACCCCTCCACTTT
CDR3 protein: CATSRDRTLSSYNSPLHF

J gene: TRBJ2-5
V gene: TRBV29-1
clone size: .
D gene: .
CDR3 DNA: TGCAGCGTTGCACAGCAGTACCAAGAGACCCAGTACTTC
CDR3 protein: CSVAQQYQETQYF

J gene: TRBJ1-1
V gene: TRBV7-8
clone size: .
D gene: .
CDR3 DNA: TGTGCCAGCAGCCCTTGGGGAGGGGCGACTGAAGCTTTCTTT
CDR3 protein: CASSPWGGATEAFF

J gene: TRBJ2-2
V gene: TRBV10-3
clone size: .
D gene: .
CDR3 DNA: TGTGCCATCAGTAGGGAGTTATCGAACACCGGGGAGCTGTTTTTT
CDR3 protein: CAISRELSNTGELFF

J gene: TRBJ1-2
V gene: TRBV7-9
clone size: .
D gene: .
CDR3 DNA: TGTGCCAGCAGCTTAGGGACTGCGGATGGCTACACCTTC
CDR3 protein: CASSLGTADGYTF

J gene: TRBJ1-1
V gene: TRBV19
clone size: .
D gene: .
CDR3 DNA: TGTGCCAGTAATCAGGGTAGAGCTGAAGCTTTCTTT
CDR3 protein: CASNQGRAEAFF

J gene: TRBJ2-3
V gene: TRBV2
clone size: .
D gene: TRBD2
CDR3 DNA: TGTGCCACCTCACTAGCGGGAGTTGTGACAGATACGCAGTATTTT
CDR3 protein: CATSLAGVVTDTQYF

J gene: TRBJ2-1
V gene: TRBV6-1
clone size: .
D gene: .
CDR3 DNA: TGTGCCAGCAGTGAGGAAAGACTAAATGAGCAGTTCTTC
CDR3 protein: CASSEERLNEQFF

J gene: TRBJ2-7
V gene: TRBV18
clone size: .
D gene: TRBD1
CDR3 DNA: TGTGCCAGCTCACCGGTGGGACAGGGGCTCGGTGAGCAGTACTTC
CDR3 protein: CASSPVGQGLGEQYF

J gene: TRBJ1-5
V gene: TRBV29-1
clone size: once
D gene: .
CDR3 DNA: TGCAGCGTTGTAGTAACTGCTAATCAGCCCCAGCATTTT
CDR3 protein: CSVVVTANQPQHF

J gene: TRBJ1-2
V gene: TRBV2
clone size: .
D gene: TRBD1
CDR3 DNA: TGTGCCAGCAAAAGGTCCCCGGGACAGGGGTTTGGCTACACCTTC
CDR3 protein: CASKRSPGQGFGYTF

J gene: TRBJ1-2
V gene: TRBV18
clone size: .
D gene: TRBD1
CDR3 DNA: TGTGCCAGCTCACTATGGACAGGGGAAAAAGACTATGGCTACACCTTC
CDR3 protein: CASSLWTGEKDYGYTF

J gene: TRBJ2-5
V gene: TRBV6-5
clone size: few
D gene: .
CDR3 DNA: TGTGCCAGCAGTTACCCCGGCGGAGGAGAGACCCAGTACTTC
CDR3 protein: CASSYPGGGETQYF

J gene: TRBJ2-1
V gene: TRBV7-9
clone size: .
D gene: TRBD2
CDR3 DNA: TGTGCCAGCTTCCGGACTAGCGGGAGCTACAATGAGCAGTTCTTC
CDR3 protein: CASFRTSGSYNEQFF

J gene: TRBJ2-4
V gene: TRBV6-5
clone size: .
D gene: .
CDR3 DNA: TGTGCCAGCAAGGGTCCCGGGGGTTTGGAAAACAGTCAGTACTTC
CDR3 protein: CASKGPGGLENSQYF

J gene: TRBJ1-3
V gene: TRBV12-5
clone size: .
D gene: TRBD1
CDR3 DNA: TGTGCTAGTGGTCCCGACGTTAGGACAGGGCTAGGAAACACCATATATTTT
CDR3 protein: CASGPDVRTGLGNTIYF

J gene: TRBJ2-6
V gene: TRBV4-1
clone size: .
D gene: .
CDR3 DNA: TGCGCCAGCAGCCTCCTCGACCCTGGGGCCAACGGCCTGACTTTC
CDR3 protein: CASSLLDPGANGLTF

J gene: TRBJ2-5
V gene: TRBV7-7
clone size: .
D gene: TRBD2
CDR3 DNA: TGTGCTAGCAGCCGGACTAGCGTTGCAGAGACCCAGTACTTC
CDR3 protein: CASSRTSVAETQYF

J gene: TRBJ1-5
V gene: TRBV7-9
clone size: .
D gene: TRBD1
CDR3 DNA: TGTGCCAGCAGCCTTTGGACAGGGCAGATCAATCAGCCCCAGCATTTT
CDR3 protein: CASSLWTGQINQPQHF

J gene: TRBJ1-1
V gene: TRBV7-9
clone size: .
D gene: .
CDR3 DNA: TGTGCCATCCTAGACGGGAACACTGAAGCTTTCTTT
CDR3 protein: CAILDGNTEAFF

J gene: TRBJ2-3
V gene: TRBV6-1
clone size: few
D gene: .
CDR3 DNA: TGTGCCAGCAGTGAGGGCCCTAGCACAGATACGCAGTATTTT
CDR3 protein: CASSEGPSTDTQYF

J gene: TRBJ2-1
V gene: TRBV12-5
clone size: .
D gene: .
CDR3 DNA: TGTGCTAGTGCCCCCACCGGGACAACCTACAATGAGCAGTTCTTC
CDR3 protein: CASAPTGTTYNEQFF

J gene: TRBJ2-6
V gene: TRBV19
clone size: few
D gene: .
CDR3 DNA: TGTGCCAGTAGCGTTCGAGGGTCTGGGGCCAACGTCCTGACTTTC
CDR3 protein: CASSVRGSGANVLTF

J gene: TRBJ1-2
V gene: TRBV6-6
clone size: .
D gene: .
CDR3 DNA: TGTGCCAGCATTACAGGGAGGGAAGGCTACACCTTC
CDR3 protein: CASITGREGYTF

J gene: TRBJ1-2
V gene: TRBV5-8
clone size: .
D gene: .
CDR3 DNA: TGTGCCAGCAGCTTGGGTCCGACGGGGAACTATGGCTACACCTTC
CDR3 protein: CASSLGPTGNYGYTF

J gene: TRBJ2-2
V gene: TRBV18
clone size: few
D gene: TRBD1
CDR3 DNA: TGTGCCAGCTCTTGGACAGGGGGCAACACCGGGGAGCTGTTTTTT
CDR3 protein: CASSWTGGNTGELFF

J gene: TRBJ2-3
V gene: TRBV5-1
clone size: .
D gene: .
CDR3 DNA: TGCGCCAGCAGCTTGGATGGAGCGGATACGCAGTATTTT
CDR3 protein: CASSLDGADTQYF

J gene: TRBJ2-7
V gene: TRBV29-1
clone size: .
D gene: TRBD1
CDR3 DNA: TGCAGCGTTTGGACAGGGGCCTACGAGCAGTACTTC
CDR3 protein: CSVWTGAYEQYF

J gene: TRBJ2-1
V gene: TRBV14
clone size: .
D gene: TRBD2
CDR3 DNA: TGTGCCAGCAGCCGAAGATCAGCGGGAGGGGACAATGAGCAGTTCTTC
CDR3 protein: CASSRRSAGGDNEQFF

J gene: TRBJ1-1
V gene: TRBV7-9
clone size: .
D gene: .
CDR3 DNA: TGTGCCAGCAGATACCCACTTCAGAACACTGAAGCTTTCTTT
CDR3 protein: CASRYPLQNTEAFF

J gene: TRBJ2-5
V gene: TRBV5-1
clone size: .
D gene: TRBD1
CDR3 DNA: TGCGCCAGCAGCTTGTTCAGGGGGGAGACCCAGTACTTC
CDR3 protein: CASSLFRGETQYF

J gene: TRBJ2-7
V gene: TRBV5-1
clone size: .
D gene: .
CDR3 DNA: TGCGCCAGCAGCTTCGTTGGCGGATCCTCCTACGAGCAGTACTTC
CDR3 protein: CASSFVGGSSYEQYF

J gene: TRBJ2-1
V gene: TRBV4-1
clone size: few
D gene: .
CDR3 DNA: TGCGCCAGCAGCCAGGGTCCCGGGATAGGGAATGAGCAGTTCTTC
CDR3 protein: CASSQGPGIGNEQFF

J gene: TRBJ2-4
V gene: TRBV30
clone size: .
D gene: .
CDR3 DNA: TGTGCCTGGAACAGGGATGGGGAAAACAGTCAGTACTTC
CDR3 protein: CAWNRDGENSQYF

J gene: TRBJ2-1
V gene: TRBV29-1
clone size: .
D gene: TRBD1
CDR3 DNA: TGCAGCGTTTTGGGACAGAGCTCCTACAATGAGCAGTTCTTC
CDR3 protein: CSVLGQSSYNEQFF

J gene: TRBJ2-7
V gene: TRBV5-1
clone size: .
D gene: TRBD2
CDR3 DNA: TGCGCCAGCAGCAAACTAGCGGGATCCTACGAGCAGTACTTC
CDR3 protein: CASSKLAGSYEQYF